The 21 T cell receptor beta chains below come from one sample, sequenced in a study of post-analysis software for immune sequencing data. Points from the study as a whole: Roughly 5 TRBV segments, TRBV5-6, TRBV5-1 and TRBV20-1 among them, were found more frequent in patients than controls.

The TCR beta cDNA libraries carried unique molecular identifiers. TCRdb reanalysed the PCR reads using MiXCR and keeps one entry per CDR3 protein. The sample records roughly 800,000 distinct CDR3 sequences, approximately 57% being singletons. Their antigen targets remain unknown. The sequenced sample consisted of blood. These receptor sequences come from a girl aged 5-17 years with multiple sclerosis.

The chain links TRBV7-9 to TRBJ2-7, with a possible D match to TRBD1 (5 bases). The CDR3 consists of 13 residues. Looked up from germline, CDR1 is SEHNR and CDR2 is FQNEAQ (reference sequence). Trimming stripped 0 bases from V and 4 bases from J, with 7 bases between. Written as DNA, the CDR3 is TGTGCCAGCAGCTTAGCCCACAGGTACGAGCAGTACTTC. Residues: CASSLAHRYEQYF.

A remark on this clonotype: The junction differs from germline at one of its ends, possibly a read error. V and J are TRBV29-1 and TRBJ2-6, with 9 bases fitting TRBD1. This CDR3 spans 14 amino acids. Germline V gene lookup returns CDR1 SQVTM and CDR2 ANQGSEA. The CDR3 reads CSVQQGAGANVRTF. CDR3 nucleotide sequence: TGCAGCGTTCAACAGGGGGCCGGGGCCAACGTCCGGACTTTC.

This chain links TRBV5-1 with TRBJ2-5, with D perhaps matching TRBD2 (6 bases). The CDR3 contains 15 residues. V was clipped by 3 bases and J by 2 bases, with 14 bases between them. The V gene's germline CDR1 is SGHRS and CDR2 YFSETQ. The CDR3 here is CASSSNPSDQETQYF. In DNA form, the CDR3 reads TGCGCCAGCAGCTCCAACCCTAGCGATCAAGAGACCCAGTACTTC.

This chain links TRBV5-1 with TRBJ2-1, with no clear D. This CDR3 has 15 amino acids. V shed 0 bases and J shed 8 bases, with 15 bases lying between them. The germline gives CDR1 SGHRS, CDR2 YFSETQ. As DNA, the CDR3 is TGCGCCAGCAGCTTGGTCCACGGGCGGTTTGATGAGCAGTTCTTC. Residues: CASSLVHGRFDEQFF.

As regards this clonotype: The junction does not match germline at one end; this may be a read error. The V and J genes are TRBV6-5 and TRBJ1-4, with D unresolved. The CDR3 has 16 residues. The germline V gene has CDR1 MNHEY and CDR2 SVGAGI. The CDR3 sequence is CASSYEPISGNGKLFF. The DNA for the CDR3 is TGTGCCAGCAGCTACGAGCCCATCTCGGGTAATGGAAAACTGTTTTTT.

This clonotype came up once. The J gene is TRBJ1-1, the V gene TRBV12-3 or TRBV12-4; D gene uncertain. The CDR3 spans 14 residues. V was clipped by 2 bases and J by 0 bases, with 7 bases between them. CDR3 in DNA: TGTGCCAGCAGTTTAACTAGGGTGAACACTGAAGCTTTCTTT. Translating it yields CASSLTRVNTEAFF.

The chain links TRBV5-4 to TRBJ2-4, with 13 nucleotides matching TRBD2. The J call may be incorrect, as the DNA end agrees better with TRBJ2-7. The CDR3 runs 15 residues. CDR1 is SGHNT, CDR2 YYREEE, per germline (reference sequence). CDR3 DNA sequence: TGTGCCAGCAGCTTGGGGACTAGCGGGAGTCGCGAGCAGTACTTC. Encoded protein: CASSLGTSGSREQYF.

This clonotype was counted once. The CDR3 region has the DNA TGCAGCGTTGTCCAGGGTTCAGATACGCAGTATTTT. Its protein is CSVVQGSDTQYF. The chain combines TRBV29-1 with TRBJ2-3, with D possibly matching TRBD1 (5 bases). With 4 bases removed from V and 4 bases from J, the gap between germline ends came to 9 bases. The CDR3 covers 12 residues. Germline V CDR1 and CDR2: SQVTM, ANQGSEA.

This chain joins TRBV6-4 and TRBJ2-1; D uncertain. The germline CDR1 and CDR2 sequences are MRHNA and SNTAGT. This CDR3 spans 13 amino acids. The V and J ends lost 4 bases and 6 bases respectively, with 10 bases between them. CDR3 in DNA: TGTGCCAGCAGTGTCGATCTCAGCAATGAGCAGTTCTTC. It codes for CASSVDLSNEQFF.

V and J are TRBV27 and TRBJ1-2; D is perhaps TRBD1 (5 bases). Germline V gives CDR1 MNHEY, CDR2 SMNVEV (reference sequence). Trimming took off 6 bases at V and 2 bases at J, with 19 bases between the two ends. The CDR3 is made up of 16 amino acids. Here the CDR3 DNA reads TGTGCCAGCAGACCGACGACCCCTGGGGGAAACTATGGCTACACCTTC. Its translation: CASRPTTPGGNYGYTF.

The chain uses TRBV5-1 and TRBJ2-1; TRBD2 matches at 15 bases. V shed 0 bases and J 5 bases; nucleotides not matched to a gene: 3. The CDR3 consists of 17 residues. Germline V gene data show CDR1 as SGHRS and CDR2 as YFSETQ. The CDR3 reads CASSLGTSGRGNNEQFF. The CDR3 region has the DNA TGCGCCAGCAGCTTGGGGACTAGCGGGAGGGGGAACAATGAGCAGTTCTTC.

This clonotype was observed a few times. The chain employs TRBV20-1 and TRBJ2-1, with TRBD2 matching over 13 bases. CDR1 and CDR2 (germline): DFQATT, SNEGSKA (reference sequence). J lost 3 bases, V lost 3 bases, and 5 bases had no gene match. The CDR3 is 16 residues long. CDR3 region: CSARGTSGTFYNEQFF. For the CDR3, the DNA is TGCAGTGCTAGGGGGACTAGCGGGACCTTCTACAATGAGCAGTTCTTC.

This clonotype was seen only a few times. This chain joins TRBV7-9 and TRBJ1-2; tentative D call: TRBD1 (5 bases). In germline, CDR1 is SEHNR, CDR2 FQNEAQ (reference sequence). V gave up 3 bases and J gave up 4 bases, with 12 bases separating them. The length of the CDR3 is 14 residues. The CDR3: CASSFEGTLYGYTF. CDR3 in DNA: TGTGCCAGCAGCTTTGAAGGGACCCTCTATGGCTACACCTTC.

This chain uses TRBV9 with TRBJ2-6; D gene unclear. Trimming left V 4 bases short and J 2 bases short, with 10 bases between. The CDR3 has 15 amino acids. Germline values: CDR1 SGDLS, CDR2 YYNGEE. CDR3 residues: CASSPLKAGANVLTF. The CDR3 coding sequence is TGTGCCAGCAGCCCGCTTAAGGCTGGGGCCAACGTCCTGACTTTC.

The chain couples TRBV5-1 to TRBJ2-1; 7 bases map to TRBD2. From germline, CDR1 is SGHRS and CDR2 YFSETQ. The CDR3 has 17 amino acids. The J segment lost 0 bases and the V segment lost 4 bases, leaving 10 bases of the junction unmatched. Here the CDR3 reads CASSQPAGRSSYNEQFF. As DNA, the CDR3 is TGCGCCAGCAGCCAGCCAGCGGGGAGGAGCTCCTACAATGAGCAGTTCTTC. Drawing the rest from reference TRBV5-1 and TRBJ2-1, the complete variable domain is KAGVTQTPRYLIKTRGQQVTLSCSPISGHRSVSWYQQTPGQGLQFLFEYFSETQRNKGNFPGRFSGRQFSNSRSEMNVSTLELGDSALYLCASSQPAGRSSYNEQFFGPGTRLTVL.

The rearrangement uses TRBV3-1 and TRBJ2-7; 10 nucleotides align to TRBD2. There are 16 residues in the CDR3. Germline CDR1 is LGHDT and CDR2 is YNNKEL (reference sequence). V was pared by 4 bases and J by 12 bases, with 18 bases of the junction left unmatched. The CDR3 nucleotides read TGTGCCAGCAGCCCTCTAGCGGGAGAGCCTTGGGAGACCCTGTACTTC. Amino acids: CASSPLAGEPWETLYF.

The chain uses TRBV6-4 and TRBJ2-6; 10 bases map to TRBD2. Germline V lookup: CDR1 MRHNA, CDR2 SNTAGT. This CDR3 is 17 amino acids long. The V gene end was trimmed by 1 base and the J gene end by 0 bases; junction bases not matched to a gene: 0. DNA of the CDR3: TGTGCCAGCAGTGACTTAGCGGGGGGCTCTGGGGCCAACGTCCTGACTTTC. It translates to CASSDLAGGSGANVLTF.

The chain employs TRBV29-1 and TRBJ2-1, with 10 bases matching TRBD2. V dropped 5 bases and J dropped 8; count of bases not matched to a gene: 9. The CDR3 covers 14 residues. Germline lookup yields CDR1 SQVTM and CDR2 ANQGSEA. The chain's CDR3 is CSVRVLAGDHEQFF. The CDR3 DNA follows: TGCAGCGTTCGTGTGCTAGCGGGGGACCATGAGCAGTTCTTC.

To note about this clonotype: Given the absence of the conserved phenylalanine or tryptophan at the CDR3 end, a read error is likely. The chain carries TRBV7-3 and TRBJ2-3; D not certain. In germline, CDR1 is SGHTA, CDR2 FQGTGA. The ends were cut back, 2 bases at V and 5 bases at J, with 5 bases in the middle. The CDR3 has 12 residues. CDR3 nucleotides: TGTGCCAGCAGCTTAGCCGTAGATACGCAGTATTTG. Amino acid sequence: CASSLAVDTQYL.

The chain uses TRBV20-1 and TRBJ2-3, with TRBD2 identical over 8 bases. CDR1 DFQATT and CDR2 SNEGSKA come from the germline V gene (reference sequence). This CDR3 contains 17 residues. Germline trimming cut 2 bases from V and 3 bases from J; bases unmatched to any gene: 13. As DNA, the CDR3 is TGCAGTGCTAGATTGGGTGAAGGAGCGGGAGCAACAGATACGCAGTATTTT. This gives the protein CSARLGEGAGATDTQYF.

V usage is TRBV5-1 and J usage is TRBJ2-3; 7 bases agree with TRBD1. V lost 2 bases and J lost 1; bases outside the gene matches: 10. Germline assignment: CDR1 SGHRS and CDR2 YFSETQ. There are 17 residues in the CDR3. The CDR3 here is CASSFGKRGRGTDTQYF. The DNA for the CDR3 is TGCGCCAGCAGCTTCGGTAAGAGGGGGCGAGGCACAGATACGCAGTATTTT.